The 20 T cell receptor beta chains reported below all come from one sample, sequenced in a study of blood T cells in healthy people across ages. A second about 7 to 11 cycle PCR used barcoded and J-beta primers. Each CDR3 protein gets one entry after TCRdb re-called the 5' RACE reads with MiXCR. The repertoire consists of approximately 1,700,000 distinct CDR3 sequences, with approximately 39% occurring once and the leading ten covering 23%. Sequenced input: blood. These receptors were obtained from a human donor in good health.

V usage is TRBV7-2 and J usage is TRBJ1-2; a weak D match, TRBD1 (5 bases). Germline V lookup: CDR1 SGHTA, CDR2 FQGNSA. Deletions cut 3 bases from V and 3 bases from J, with 20 bases between. CDR3 length: 17 amino acids. CDR3 in amino acids: CASSFVLLQATDYGYTF. CDR3 nucleotide sequence: TGTGCCAGCAGCTTCGTTTTGTTACAGGCAACGGACTATGGCTACACCTTC.

In this sample, this clonotype turned up a few times. This chain uses TRBV7-2 with TRBJ1-2; D is perhaps TRBD1 (6 bases). V was clipped by 0 bases and J by 3 bases, with 8 bases between them. Germline V gives CDR1 SGHTA, CDR2 FQGNSA. This CDR3 has 14 amino acids. CDR3 residues: CASSLAGGHYGYTF. CDR3 nucleotide sequence: TGTGCCAGCAGCTTAGCAGGGGGGCACTATGGCTACACCTTC.

The gene calls are TRBV29-1 and TRBJ2-7; D is unresolved. The CDR3 spans 12 residues. V lost 1 base and J 2 bases, leaving 6 bases between the germline ends. Germline lookup yields CDR1 SQVTM and CDR2 ANQGSEA. The CDR3: CSVEVTTYEQYF. In nucleotides, the CDR3 is TGCAGCGTTGAAGTTACCACCTACGAGCAGTACTTC.

This clonotype has only a few counts. The rearrangement joins TRBV27 to TRBJ2-7; no clear D. V lost 8 bases to trimming and J lost 2 bases, with 16 bases between them. Germline CDR1 and CDR2: MNHEY and SMNVEV (reference sequence). This CDR3 contains 14 residues. Written as DNA, the CDR3 is TGTGCCAGCTCCCCGCAAGAACAAACCTACGAGCAGTACTTC. This gives the protein CASSPQEQTYEQYF.

The chain employs TRBV24-1 and TRBJ2-3; TRBD2 matches 7 bases. CDR3 size: 15 residues. Trimming at V came to 7 bases and at J to 1 base, leaving 7 bases not matched to a gene. CDR1 KGHDR and CDR2 SFDVKD come from the germline V gene. Written as DNA, the CDR3 is TGTGCCACCAGCGGTAGGACTAGTGGCACAGATACGCAGTATTTT. This codes for CATSGRTSGTDTQYF.

This clonotype has more than one count but fewer than ten. This CDR3 reads CASSFWTGSSGNTIYF. The CDR3 DNA reads TGTGCCAGCAGCTTCTGGACAGGGAGCTCTGGAAACACCATATATTTT. V usage is TRBV5-5 and J usage is TRBJ1-3, with 8 bases lining up with TRBD1. Trimming took 2 bases from V and 0 from J; bases not matched to a gene: 4. There are 16 residues in the CDR3. Germline lookup yields CDR1 SGHKS and CDR2 YYEKEE (reference sequence).

The chain employs TRBV7-2 and TRBJ1-6; D is possibly TRBD1 (5 bases). V lost 6 bases and J 8 bases, leaving 14 bases between the germline ends. Germline CDR1 SGHTA, CDR2 FQGNSA. This CDR3 comprises 14 residues. CDR3 DNA sequence: TGTGCCAGCAGGAAGCAGGGTCTGTATTCACCCCTCCACTTT. Translating gives CASRKQGLYSPLHF.

Concerning this clonotype: One end of the junction varies from germline; a read error may be responsible. The V call is TRBV6-5, the J call TRBJ2-7, with D perhaps matching TRBD2 (7 bases). Germline V gene sequence: CDR1 MNHEY, CDR2 SVGAGI. This CDR3 spans 19 amino acids. DNA for the CDR3: TGTGTCAGCATGCGGCGCAGCGCGTCGTCGGGGGGCTTGGAATACGAGCAGTACTTC. Translation gives CVSMRRSASSGGLEYEQYF.

The genes are TRBV5-5 and TRBJ2-4; possible D gene TRBD2, 6 bases. The DNA end favors TRBJ2-7, so the J call may be wrong. This CDR3 is built from 15 residues. Germline CDR1 SGHKS, CDR2 YYEKEE (reference sequence). In DNA, the CDR3 is TGTGCCAGCAGCTTGGGGGGGACTCATCGCTACGAGCAGTACTTC. Encoded protein: CASSLGGTHRYEQYF.

This clonotype was picked up a small number of times. The chain combines TRBV7-6 with TRBJ2-1; D not resolved. This CDR3 region has 13 residues. Trimming removed 1 base from V and 8 bases from J, with 9 bases in between. Germline CDR1 reads SGHVS; CDR2 reads FNYEAQ. CDR3 nucleotides: TGTGCCAGCAGCTTAGTAAGTCGGGATGAGCAGTTCTTC. Amino acid sequence: CASSLVSRDEQFF.

The V call is TRBV20-1, the J call TRBJ2-4, with TRBD2 identical over 14 bases. The J call may not be correct, given that the DNA end is closer to TRBJ2-7. CDR1 DFQATT and CDR2 SNEGSKA come from the germline V gene (reference sequence). The CDR3 spans 16 residues. As DNA, the CDR3 is TGCAGTGCTTCCACCTCGACTAGCGGGGGGGCCTACGAGCAGTACTTC. Translating gives CSASTSTSGGAYEQYF.

There are a few counts of this clonotype. The chain combines TRBV6-2 or TRBV6-3 with TRBJ2-7; D gene ambiguous. Per germline, CDR1 MNHEY and CDR2 SVGEGT. The CDR3 has 13 residues. V lost 2 bases, J lost 2 bases, and 7 bases lay in between. CDR3 in DNA: TGTGCCAGCAGTTACGGCACAACCTACGAGCAGTACTTC. Translation gives CASSYGTTYEQYF.

At least ten counts were recorded for this clonotype. V gene TRBV29-1 combines with J gene TRBJ2-7, with D maybe TRBD1 (6 bases). V was pared by 4 bases and J by 1 base, with 14 bases between. The CDR3 has 14 residues. The germline V gene has CDR1 SQVTM and CDR2 ANQGSEA. The CDR3 spells CSVGQAKTSYEQYF. The CDR3 bases are TGCAGCGTTGGACAGGCGAAAACTTCCTACGAGCAGTACTTC.

The genes are TRBV7-3 and TRBJ2-7; D gene ambiguous. Trimming cost V 5 bases and J 5 bases, with 13 bases left between them. This CDR3 spans 13 amino acids. Germline V gene sequence: CDR1 SGHTA, CDR2 FQGTGA. This CDR3 is CASSVGYLDEQYF. Written as DNA, the CDR3 is TGTGCCAGCAGCGTAGGGTACCTGGACGAGCAGTACTTC.

The chain employs TRBV6-6 and TRBJ1-1, with a possible D match to TRBD1 (6 bases). The CDR3 spans 11 residues. V lost 0 bases, J lost 12 bases, and 8 bases lay in between. Germline V gene lookup returns CDR1 MNHNY and CDR2 SVGAGI (reference sequence). The CDR3 DNA reads as TGTGCCAGCAGTTACTCGGGGGCCCCTTTCTTT. Translation: CASSYSGAPFF.

Concerning this clonotype: An end of the junction differs from the germline gene, which may be a read error. V is TRBV9 and J is TRBJ2-1; perhaps D is TRBD1 or TRBD2 (7 bases each). Germline-derived CDR1 and CDR2 are SGDLS and YYNGEE. The CDR3 has 17 amino acids. The CDR3 DNA reads as TGCGCCAGCAGCGAGCGGGACAGCCTTATCTCCTACAATGAGCAGTTCTTC. Residues: CASSERDSLISYNEQFF.

The chain links TRBV10-3 to TRBJ2-6; D is perhaps TRBD1 or TRBD2 (5 bases each). The CDR3 is 16 residues long. V lost 4 bases and J lost 1, with 11 bases in between. The V gene's germline CDR1 is ENHRY and CDR2 SYGVKD. The DNA of the CDR3 is TGTGCCATCAGTGGACAGCGGATTTCTGGGGCCAACGTCCTGACTTTC. Translated: CAISGQRISGANVLTF.

This sequence joins TRBV24-1 and TRBJ2-1; the match to TRBD2 covers 8 bases. V was clipped by 7 bases and J by 0 bases; unmatched bases: 10. The CDR3 length is 17 residues. Germline assignment: CDR1 KGHDR and CDR2 SFDVKD. The CDR3 loop is CATRDSGAGDSYNEQFF. Written as DNA, the CDR3 is TGTGCCACCAGGGATAGCGGGGCGGGCGACTCCTACAATGAGCAGTTCTTC.

The chain has TRBV11-1 and TRBJ1-2; D not resolved. Per the germline V gene, CDR1 is SGHAT and CDR2 is FQDESV (reference sequence). V was cut by 4 bases and J by 5 bases, with 11 bases left in between. This CDR3 region has 13 residues. The CDR3 spells CASSSKRGYGYTF. Here the CDR3 DNA reads TGTGCCAGCAGCTCAAAGCGGGGTTATGGCTACACCTTC.

The chain couples TRBV7-2 to TRBJ2-3; the D gene could be TRBD1 or TRBD2 (6 bases each). The length of the CDR3 is 15 residues. V dropped 5 bases and J dropped 2 bases, with 14 bases sitting between them. CDR1 and CDR2 from the germline V gene are SGHTA and FQGNSA. The DNA for the CDR3 is TGTGCCAGCAGCCTACAGGCGGGACACACAGATACGCAGTATTTT. It encodes CASSLQAGHTDTQYF. Using reference TRBV7-2 and TRBJ2-3 for the parts outside the CDR3, the full variable domain is GAGVSQSPSNKVTEKGKDVELRCDPISGHTALYWYRQSLGQGLEFLIYFQGNSAPDKSGLPSDRFSAERTGGSVSTLTIQRTQQEDSAVYLCASSLQAGHTDTQYFGPGTRLTVL.